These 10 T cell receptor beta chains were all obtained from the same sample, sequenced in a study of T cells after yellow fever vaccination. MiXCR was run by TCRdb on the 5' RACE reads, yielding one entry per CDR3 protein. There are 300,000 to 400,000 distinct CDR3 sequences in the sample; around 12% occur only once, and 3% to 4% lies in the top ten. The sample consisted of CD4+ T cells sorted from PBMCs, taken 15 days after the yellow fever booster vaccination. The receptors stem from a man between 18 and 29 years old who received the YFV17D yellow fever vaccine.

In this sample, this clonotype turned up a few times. CDR3 sequence (DNA): TGTGCAAGTAGGGCGGTTAGCAATCAGCCCCAGCATTTT. Translation: CASRAVSNQPQHF. The chain couples TRBV10-3 to TRBJ1-5; D ambiguous. Germline loops: CDR1 ENHRY, CDR2 SYGVKD. The CDR3 loop spans 13 amino acids.

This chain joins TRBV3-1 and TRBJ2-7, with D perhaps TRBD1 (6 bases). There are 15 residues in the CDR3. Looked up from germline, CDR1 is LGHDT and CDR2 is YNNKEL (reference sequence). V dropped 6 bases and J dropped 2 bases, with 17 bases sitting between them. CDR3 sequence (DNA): TGTGCCAGCAGGCAGACAGGACAAGGCGCCTACGAGCAGTACTTC. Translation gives CASRQTGQGAYEQYF.

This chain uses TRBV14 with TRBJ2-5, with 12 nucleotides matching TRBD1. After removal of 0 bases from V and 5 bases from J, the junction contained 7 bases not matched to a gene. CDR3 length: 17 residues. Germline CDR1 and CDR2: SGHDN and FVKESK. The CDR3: CASSQDWGTGGSETQYF. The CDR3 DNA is TGTGCCAGCAGCCAAGATTGGGGGACAGGGGGCAGTGAGACCCAGTACTTC.

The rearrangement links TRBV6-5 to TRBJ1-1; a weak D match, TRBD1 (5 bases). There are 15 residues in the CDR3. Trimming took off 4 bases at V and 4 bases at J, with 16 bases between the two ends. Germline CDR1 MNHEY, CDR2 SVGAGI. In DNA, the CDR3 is TGTGCCAGCAGTTTCGGAGGGGCTGCCTTCACTGAAGCTTTCTTT. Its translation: CASSFGGAAFTEAFF.

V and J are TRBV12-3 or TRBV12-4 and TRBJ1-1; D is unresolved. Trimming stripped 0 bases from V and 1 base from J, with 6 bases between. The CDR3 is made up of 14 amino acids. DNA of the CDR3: TGTGCCAGCAGTTTAGCGCTGGCGAACACTGAAGCTTTCTTT. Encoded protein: CASSLALANTEAFF.

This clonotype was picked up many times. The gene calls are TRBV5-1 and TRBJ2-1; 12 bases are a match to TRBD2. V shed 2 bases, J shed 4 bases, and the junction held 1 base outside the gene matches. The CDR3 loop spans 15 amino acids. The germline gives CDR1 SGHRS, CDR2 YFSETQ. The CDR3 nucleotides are TGCGCCAGCAGCTTCGGGACTAGCGGGTACAATGAGCAGTTCTTC. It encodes CASSFGTSGYNEQFF.

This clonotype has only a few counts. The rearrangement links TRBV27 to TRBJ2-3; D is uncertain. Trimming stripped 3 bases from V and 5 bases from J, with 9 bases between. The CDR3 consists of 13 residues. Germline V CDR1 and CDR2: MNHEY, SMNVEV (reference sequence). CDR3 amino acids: CASSFVSGDTQYF. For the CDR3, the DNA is TGTGCCAGCAGTTTCGTGTCGGGAGATACGCAGTATTTT.

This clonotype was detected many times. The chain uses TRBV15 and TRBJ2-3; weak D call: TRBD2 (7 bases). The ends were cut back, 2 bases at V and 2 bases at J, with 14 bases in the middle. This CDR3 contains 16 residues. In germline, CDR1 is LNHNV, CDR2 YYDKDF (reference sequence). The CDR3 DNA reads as TGTGCCACCAGCAGACGGTCGGGGGGCAACACAGATACGCAGTATTTT. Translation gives CATSRRSGGNTDTQYF.

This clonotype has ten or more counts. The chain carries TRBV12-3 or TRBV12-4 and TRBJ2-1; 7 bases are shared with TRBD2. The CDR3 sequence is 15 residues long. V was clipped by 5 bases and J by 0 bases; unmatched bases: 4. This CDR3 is CASSLSSGSYNEQFF. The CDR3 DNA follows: TGTGCCAGCAGTCTCTCTAGCGGCTCCTACAATGAGCAGTTCTTC.

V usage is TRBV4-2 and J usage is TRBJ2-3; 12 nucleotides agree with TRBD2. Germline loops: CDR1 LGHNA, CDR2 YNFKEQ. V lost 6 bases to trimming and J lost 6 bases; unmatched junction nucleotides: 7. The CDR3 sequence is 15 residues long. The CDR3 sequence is CASRALAGGQDTQYF. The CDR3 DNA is TGTGCCAGCAGGGCCCTAGCGGGGGGGCAGGATACGCAGTATTTT.